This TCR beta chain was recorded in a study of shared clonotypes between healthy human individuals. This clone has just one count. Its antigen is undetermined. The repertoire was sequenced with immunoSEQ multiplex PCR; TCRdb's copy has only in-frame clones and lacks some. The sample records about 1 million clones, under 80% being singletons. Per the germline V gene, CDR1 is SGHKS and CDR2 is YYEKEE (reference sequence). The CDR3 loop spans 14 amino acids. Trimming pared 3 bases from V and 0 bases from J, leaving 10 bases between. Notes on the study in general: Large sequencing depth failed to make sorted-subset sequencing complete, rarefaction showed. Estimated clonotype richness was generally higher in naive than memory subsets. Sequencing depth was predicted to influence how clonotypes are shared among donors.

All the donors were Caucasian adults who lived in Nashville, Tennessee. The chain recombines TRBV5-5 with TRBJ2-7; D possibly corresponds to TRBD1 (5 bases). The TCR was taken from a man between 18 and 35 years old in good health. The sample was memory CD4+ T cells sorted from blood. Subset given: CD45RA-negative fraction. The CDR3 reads CASSSTGSSYEQYF. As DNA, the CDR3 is TGTGCCAGCAGCTCCACAGGAAGCTCCTACGAGCAGTACTTC.